This TCR beta chain was recovered during a study of coeliac disease. Overall study findings and caveats: Of coeliac lamina propria samples, about 55% of the 18 held published gliadin-specific TRB sequences, versus 1 of 6 controls. Cross-contamination between intraepithelial and lamina propria cells was possible. In active celiac disease, intraepithelial and lamina propria TRB and TRG repertoires were less clonal than controls. Largely private TRB repertoires meant most sequences were sample-unique.

This clone was found a few times. Its target is not known. Germline V gene sequence: CDR1 MNHEY, CDR2 SVGAGI. V was clipped by 6 bases and J by 0 bases, with 9 bases between them. CDR3 length equals 14 residues. Here immunoSEQ multiplex PCR was the method, and the copy in TCRdb shows in-frame clones only, minus some. The table includes over 4,500 clones, 69% detected once. V and J are TRBV6-5 and TRBJ1-3; D not certain. This clonotype originated in a woman between 40 and 55 years old. Sequenced material: lymphocytes from the gut lamina propria. The CDR3: CASRARSSGNTIYF. CDR3 DNA sequence: TGTGCCAGCAGGGCCCGGAGCTCTGGAAACACCATATATTTT.